Listed below are T cell receptor beta chains from one sample, sequenced in a study of blood T cell repertoires in COVID-19. Sequencing used immunoSEQ multiplex PCR; TCRdb keeps in-frame clones, though not all of them. The sample shows 200,000 to 250,000 clones, roughly 88% of them seen only once. Sequences were obtained from peripheral blood. The receptors derive from a woman aged 80 or older with COVID-19, enrolled during active disease. Both conserved end residues are part of each CDR3. The D gene is left open where the match is weak. Size is omitted from some rows. Given values are once, few, many or a class for expanded clones.

CDR3nt | CDR3aa | d_gene | j_gene | v_gene | abundance
TGTGCCAGCAGCCACGGACAGGTGAACACTGAAGCTTTCTTT | CASSHGQVNTEAFF | TRBD1 | TRBJ1-1 | TRBV3-1/TRBV3-2 | .
TGCAGCGTTGTTGGGGCAGAGGAAGCTTTCTTT | CSVVGAEEAFF | . | TRBJ1-1 | TRBV29-1 | .
TGTGCCAGCATGAGAGAACCATTCAGGTGGGATACGCAGTATTTT | CASMREPFRWDTQYF | . | TRBJ2-3 | TRBV6-5 | .
TGTGCCAGCAGCCCCTCCTGGGCAGGGGAGACCCAGTACTTC | CASSPSWAGETQYF | . | TRBJ2-5 | TRBV3-1/TRBV3-2 | .
TGTGCCAGTAGGGGACAGAATCAGCCCCAGCATTTT | CASRGQNQPQHF | TRBD1 | TRBJ1-5 | TRBV19 | .
TGTGCCAGCAGCTTAGCGCCTAGCGGGGTACAAGAGACCCAGTACTTC | CASSLAPSGVQETQYF | TRBD2 | TRBJ2-5 | TRBV7-6 | .
TGTGCCAGCTCACCCATAGCGGGGGGCACAGATACGCAGTATTTT | CASSPIAGGTDTQYF | TRBD2 | TRBJ2-3 | TRBV18 | .
TGTGCCAGCTCACCACTGGGTCCAGGAACTGAAGCTTTCTTT | CASSPLGPGTEAFF | . | TRBJ1-1 | TRBV18 | .
TGCGCCAGCCACACAGGGTTCTCTGGAAACACCATATATTTT | CASHTGFSGNTIYF | . | TRBJ1-3 | TRBV5-1 | .
TGCGCCAGCCCCGCGCCCCCGAATATAGCTAACTATGGCTACACCTTC | CASPAPPNIANYGYTF | . | TRBJ1-2 | TRBV10-1 | few
TGTGCCAGCAGCCCATTAGGGACAGGCTATTCGAATGGCTACACCTTC | CASSPLGTGYSNGYTF | TRBD1 | TRBJ1-2 | TRBV7-2 | .
TGCGCCAGCAGGGGCGGGATAACCTACAATGAGCAGTTCTTC | CASRGGITYNEQFF | . | TRBJ2-1 | TRBV10-1 | .
TGTGCCAGCAGCAAGAAGGCCGGGGCCCCAACCCAGGGACAGGGCGAAAAGAACACTGAAGCTTTCTTT | CASSKKAGAPTQGQGEKNTEAFF | . | TRBJ1-1 | TRBV21-1 | once
TGTGCCTTCGGGGCTAGCGGGGGGCCCACAGATACGCAGTATTTT | CAFGASGGPTDTQYF | TRBD2 | TRBJ2-3 | TRBV3-1/TRBV3-2 | .
TGTGCCATCAGGGCTCAGGGGGCTATTACCCTTGGAAACACCATATATTTT | CAIRAQGAITLGNTIYF | TRBD1 | TRBJ1-3 | TRBV10-3 | .
TGTGCCAGCAGTTCCTATATGTCCTACGAGCAGTACTTC | CASSSYMSYEQYF | . | TRBJ2-7 | TRBV27 | .
TGTGCCAGCAGCATCGCGGGGGCTAACACTGGAAACACCATATATTTT | CASSIAGANTGNTIYF | . | TRBJ1-3 | TRBV9 | .